This TCR beta chain derives from a study of blood T cell repertoires in COVID-19. Turning to the study itself: Collection of acute and convalescent COVID-19 samples took place in the United States, Italy and Spain. T cells, B-cell-depleted T cells, or PBMCs supplied cDNA or gDNA.

Original processing methods: Counts of nucleated cells, estimated from reference gene primer amplification, were obtained. Libraries were prepared by immunoSEQ multiplex PCR; TCRdb keeps only in-frame clonotypes and omits some of them. Clonal size and the V and J genes are those of that table, whereas D and trimming came from the DNA. The sample lists 120,000 to 150,000 clones, 85% to 90% occurring once. This receptor was identified in a woman in her 50s with active or convalescent COVID-19. The sample comprised peripheral blood.

This CDR3 is CASSPRVKGIYNSPLHF. The CDR3, as DNA: TGTGCCAGCAGCCCAAGAGTCAAGGGGATCTATAATTCACCCCTCCACTTT. The chain employs TRBV14 and TRBJ1-6, with D possibly TRBD1 on 5 matching bases. This CDR3 contains 17 residues. CDR1 is SGHDN, CDR2 FVKESK, per germline. V lost 4 bases, J lost 3 bases, and 16 bases lay in between.